This record looks at one T cell receptor beta chain sequence and its context. Method: immunoSEQ multiplex PCR; TCRdb's copy keeps in-frame clones and lacks some. The repertoire holds about 140,000 clones, with 94% as singletons. These data belong to a study of control samples from healthy donors and cancer patients. V gave up 2 bases and J gave up 4 bases; unmatched junction bases: 8. CDR3 length equals 16 residues. Germline V gives CDR1 SNHLY, CDR2 FYNNEI. The chain combines TRBV2 with TRBJ1-3; the match to TRBD1 covers 7 bases. This receptor was taken from a man aged 35-49 years in good health. Specimen: blood. DNA of the CDR3: TGTGCCAGCAGTGAATCATCCGGGACAGCCGGAAACACCATATATTTT. The encoded protein is CASSESSGTAGNTIYF.